A single sample is the source of the 8 T cell receptor beta chains below, sequenced in a study of blood T cell repertoires in COVID-19. The table came from immunoSEQ multiplex PCR; TCRdb's copy has only in-frame clones and leaves some out. The sample has approximately 200,000 clones, roughly 94% seen once. The sequencing sample was made of peripheral blood. These receptors came from a man aged 25-40 years with COVID-19, enrolled during active disease.

This chain joins TRBV5-6 and TRBJ1-6, with TRBD1 matching 8 bases. Per the germline V gene, CDR1 is SGHDT and CDR2 is YYEEEE. This CDR3 spans 13 amino acids. V gave up 4 bases and J gave up 11 bases; unmatched junction bases: 5. This CDR3 reads CASSLQGAAPLHF. CDR3 DNA: TGTGCCAGCAGCCTCCAGGGGGCGGCACCCCTCCACTTT.

The V call is TRBV25-1, the J call TRBJ1-2; 9 bases are a match to TRBD1. The CDR3 has 13 amino acids. V was pared by 3 bases and J by 5 bases, with 1 base of the junction left unmatched. CDR1 is MGHDK, CDR2 SYGVNS, per germline. For the CDR3, the DNA is TGTGCCAGCAGTGAGACAGGGGGATATGGCTACACCTTC. This codes for CASSETGGYGYTF.

The chain employs TRBV3-1 (or the pseudogene TRBV3-2) and TRBJ1-5, with D unresolved. The V end was cut by 5 bases, the J end by 7 bases, with 15 bases between. This CDR3 comprises 14 residues. Germline V gene data show CDR1 as LGHDT and CDR2 as YNNKEL (reference sequence). CDR3 in DNA: TGTGCCAGCAGCTGGACGGGGTTAGGACAGCCCCAGCATTTT. The encoded protein is CASSWTGLGQPQHF.

The chain links TRBV6-5 to TRBJ1-5, with 7 bases fitting TRBD1. CDR3 length: 14 residues. Germline lookup yields CDR1 MNHEY and CDR2 SVGAGI. V lost 6 bases to trimming and J lost 4 bases; unmatched junction nucleotides: 6. CDR3 residues: CASRLGTENQPQHF. DNA of the CDR3: TGTGCCAGCAGGCTTGGGACAGAGAATCAGCCCCAGCATTTT.

This chain connects TRBV28 to TRBJ1-4; 7 bases agree with TRBD1. This CDR3 is built from 15 residues. Losses at the gene ends were 4 bases for V and 8 bases for J; bases not matched to a gene: 10. Germline CDR1 is MDHEN and CDR2 is SYDVKM. The CDR3 region has the DNA TGTGCCAGCAGTTCGGGCGCAGGGGGAGAGGAAAAACTGTTTTTT. This encodes CASSSGAGGEEKLFF.

The V and J genes are TRBV9 and TRBJ1-6; 8 bases match TRBD1. The CDR3 has 14 amino acids. Germline trimming cut 1 base from V and 10 bases from J; bases unmatched to any gene: 4. CDR1 is SGDLS, CDR2 YYNGEE, per germline. CDR3 residues: CASSVSQGDSPLHF. The DNA of the CDR3 is TGTGCCAGCAGCGTATCACAGGGGGACTCACCCCTCCACTTT.

In DNA form, the CDR3 reads TGCAGCGTCGCGGACAGGGATAACTATGGCTACACCTTC. It encodes CSVADRDNYGYTF. The chain recombines TRBV29-1 with TRBJ1-2, with 8 bases fitting TRBD1. The CDR3 is 13 residues long. From germline, CDR1 is SQVTM and CDR2 ANQGSEA. V lost 6 bases to trimming and J lost 1 base; unmatched junction nucleotides: 4.

The rearrangement links TRBV18 to TRBJ1-1; weak D call: TRBD1 (6 bases). The V end was cut by 1 base, the J end by 7 bases, with 10 bases between. The germline V gene encodes CDR1 KGHSH and CDR2 LQKENI. This CDR3 region has 13 residues. The CDR3 DNA follows: TGTGCCAGCTCACCACTGACAGGCCTTGAAGCTTTCTTT. Translated, it gives CASSPLTGLEAFF.